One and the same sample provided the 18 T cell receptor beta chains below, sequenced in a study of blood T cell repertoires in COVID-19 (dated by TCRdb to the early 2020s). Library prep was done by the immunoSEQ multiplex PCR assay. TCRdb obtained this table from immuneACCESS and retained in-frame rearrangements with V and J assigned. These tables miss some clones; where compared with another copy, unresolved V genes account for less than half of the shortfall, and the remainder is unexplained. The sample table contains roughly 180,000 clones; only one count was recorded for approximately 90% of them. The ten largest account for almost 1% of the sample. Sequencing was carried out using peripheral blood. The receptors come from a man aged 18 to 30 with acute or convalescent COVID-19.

This CDR3 is CASSLGLNSPLHF. Here the CDR3 DNA reads TGTGCCAGCAGTTTGGGACTTAATTCACCCCTCCACTTT. This rearrangement joins TRBV7-9 to TRBJ1-6, with D perhaps matching TRBD1 (5 bases). CDR3 length equals 13 residues. With 6 bases removed from V and 6 bases from J, the gap between germline ends came to 9 bases. Germline V gives CDR1 SEHNR, CDR2 FQNEAQ (reference sequence). The full variable domain, its missing parts supplied by reference TRBV7-9 and TRBJ1-6, is DTGVSQNPRHKITKRGQNVTFRCDPISEHNRLYWYRQTLGQGPEFLTYFQNEAQLEKSRLLSDRFSAERPKGSFSTLEIQRTEQGDSAMYLCASSLGLNSPLHFGNGTRLTVT.

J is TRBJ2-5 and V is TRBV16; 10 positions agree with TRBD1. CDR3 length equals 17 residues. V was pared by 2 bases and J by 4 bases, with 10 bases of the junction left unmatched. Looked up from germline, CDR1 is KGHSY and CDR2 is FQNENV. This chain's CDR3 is CASSQPGTGARRETQYF. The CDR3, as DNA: TGTGCCAGCAGCCAACCCGGGACAGGGGCAAGGCGAGAGACCCAGTACTTC.

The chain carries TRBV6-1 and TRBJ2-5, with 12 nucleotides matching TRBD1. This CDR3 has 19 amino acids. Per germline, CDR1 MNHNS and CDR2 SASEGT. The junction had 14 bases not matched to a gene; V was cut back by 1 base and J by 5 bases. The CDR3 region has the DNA TGTGCCAGCAGTGAAGAAGGGTTCGGGACAGGGGGCGCGGAGGAGACCCAGTACTTC. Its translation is CASSEEGFGTGGAEETQYF.

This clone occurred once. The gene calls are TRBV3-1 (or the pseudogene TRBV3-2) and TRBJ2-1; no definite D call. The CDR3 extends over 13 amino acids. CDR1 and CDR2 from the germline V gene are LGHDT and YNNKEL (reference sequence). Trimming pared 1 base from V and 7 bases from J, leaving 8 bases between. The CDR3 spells CASSQGGRNEQFF. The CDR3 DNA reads TGTGCCAGCAGCCAAGGCGGAAGGAATGAGCAGTTCTTC.

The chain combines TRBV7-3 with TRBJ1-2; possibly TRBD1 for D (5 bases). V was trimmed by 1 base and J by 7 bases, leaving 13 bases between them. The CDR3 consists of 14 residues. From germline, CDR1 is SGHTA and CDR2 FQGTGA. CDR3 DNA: TGTGCCAGCAGCTTAAGTGGTAGGGGCGGTGGCTACACCTTC. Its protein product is CASSLSGRGGGYTF.

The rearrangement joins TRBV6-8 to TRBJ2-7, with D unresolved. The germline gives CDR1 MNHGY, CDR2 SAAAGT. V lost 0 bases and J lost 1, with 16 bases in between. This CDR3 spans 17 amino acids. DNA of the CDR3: TGTGCCAGCAGTTACTCGAAAACACCCACCCAATCCTACGAGCAGTACGTC. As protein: CASSYSKTPTQSYEQYV.

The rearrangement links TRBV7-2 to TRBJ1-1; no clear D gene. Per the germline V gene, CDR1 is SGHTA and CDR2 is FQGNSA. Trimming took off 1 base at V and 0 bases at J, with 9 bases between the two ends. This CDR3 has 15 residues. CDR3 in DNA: TGTGCCAGCAGCTTAGTCTCATACATGAACACTGAAGCTTTCTTT. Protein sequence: CASSLVSYMNTEAFF.

CDR3 in amino acids: CAWSSGASDEQFF. The DNA for the CDR3 is TGTGCCTGGAGTTCAGGGGCCAGCGATGAGCAGTTCTTC. The V gene is TRBV30, the J gene TRBJ2-1; D might be TRBD1 (6 bases). Germline V lookup: CDR1 GTSNPN, CDR2 SVGIG (reference sequence). The V end lost 2 bases, the J end lost 8 bases, and 13 bases lay between the germline ends. There are 13 residues in the CDR3.

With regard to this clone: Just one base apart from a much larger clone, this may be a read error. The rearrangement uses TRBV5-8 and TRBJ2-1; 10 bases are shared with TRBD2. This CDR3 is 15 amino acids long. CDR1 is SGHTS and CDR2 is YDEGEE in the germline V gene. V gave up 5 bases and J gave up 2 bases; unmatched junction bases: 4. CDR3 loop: CASSSSGGAYNEQFF. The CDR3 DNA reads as TGTGCCAGCAGTTCCAGCGGGGGGGCCTACAATGAGCAGTTCTTC.

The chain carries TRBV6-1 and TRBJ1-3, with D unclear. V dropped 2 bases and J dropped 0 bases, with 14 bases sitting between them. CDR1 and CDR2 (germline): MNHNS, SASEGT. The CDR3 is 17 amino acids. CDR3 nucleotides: TGTGCCAGCAGTGAATCGCCGGGTTGGGTCTCTGGAAACACCATATATTTT. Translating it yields CASSESPGWVSGNTIYF.

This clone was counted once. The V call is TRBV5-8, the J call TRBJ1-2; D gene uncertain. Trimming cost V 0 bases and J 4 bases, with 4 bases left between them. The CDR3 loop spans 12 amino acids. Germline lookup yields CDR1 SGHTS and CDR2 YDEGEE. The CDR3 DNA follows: TGTGCCAGCAGCTTGGTTCGCTATGGCTACACCTTC. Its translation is CASSLVRYGYTF.

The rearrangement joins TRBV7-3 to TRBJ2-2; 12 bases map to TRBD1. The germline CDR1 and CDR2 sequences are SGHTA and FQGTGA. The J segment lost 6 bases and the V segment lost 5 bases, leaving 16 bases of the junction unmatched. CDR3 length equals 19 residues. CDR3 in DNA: TGTGCCAGCAGCCTTTTCACTACCCCCGGGACAGGGGGCCCCGGGGAGCTGTTTTTT. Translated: CASSLFTTPGTGGPGELFF.

The CDR3 is CASSLGLAGHNEQFF. In nucleotides, the CDR3 is TGCGCCAGCAGCTTGGGACTAGCGGGCCACAATGAGCAGTTCTTC. The V and J genes are TRBV5-1 and TRBJ2-1; 10 positions match TRBD2. Germline CDR1 and CDR2: SGHRS and YFSETQ. CDR3 size: 15 residues. The ends lost 0 bases at V and 5 bases at J; junction bases unmatched: 2.

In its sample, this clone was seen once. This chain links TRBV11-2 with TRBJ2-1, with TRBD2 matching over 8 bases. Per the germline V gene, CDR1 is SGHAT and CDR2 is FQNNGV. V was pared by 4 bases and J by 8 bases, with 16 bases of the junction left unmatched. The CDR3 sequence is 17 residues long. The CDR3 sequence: CASSSPRGSGGPDEQFF. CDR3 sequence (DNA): TGTGCCAGCAGCTCCCCCCGGGGGAGCGGGGGCCCGGATGAGCAGTTCTTC. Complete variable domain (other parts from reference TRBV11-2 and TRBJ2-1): EAGVAQSPRYKIIEKRQSVAFWCNPISGHATLYWYQQILGQGPKLLIQFQNNGVVDDSQLPKDRFSAERLKGVDSTLKIQPAKLEDSAVYLCASSSPRGSGGPDEQFFGPGTRLTVL.

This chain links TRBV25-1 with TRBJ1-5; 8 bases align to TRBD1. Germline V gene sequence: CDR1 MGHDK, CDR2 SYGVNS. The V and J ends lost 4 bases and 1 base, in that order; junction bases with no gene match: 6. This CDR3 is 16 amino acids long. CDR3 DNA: TGTGCCAGCAGTGCGACAGGGGAGGCGAGCAATCAGCCCCAGCATTTT. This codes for CASSATGEASNQPQHF.

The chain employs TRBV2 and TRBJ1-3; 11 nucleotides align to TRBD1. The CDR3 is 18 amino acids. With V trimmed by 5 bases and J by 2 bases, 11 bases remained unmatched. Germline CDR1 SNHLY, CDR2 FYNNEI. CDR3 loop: CASSPRTGGYGTGNTIYF. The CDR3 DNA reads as TGTGCCAGCAGTCCCCGGACAGGGGGCTACGGGACTGGAAACACCATATATTTT. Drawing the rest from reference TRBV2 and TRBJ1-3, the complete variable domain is EPEVTQTPSHQVTQMGQEVILRCVPISNHLYFYWYRQILGQKVEFLVSFYNNEISEKSEIFDDQFSVERPDGSNFTLKIRSTKLEDSAMYFCASSPRTGGYGTGNTIYFGEGSWLTVV.

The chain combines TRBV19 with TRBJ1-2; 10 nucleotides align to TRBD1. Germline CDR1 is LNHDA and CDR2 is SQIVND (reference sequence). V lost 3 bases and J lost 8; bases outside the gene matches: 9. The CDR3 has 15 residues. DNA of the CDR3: TGTGCCAGTAGTATTTTTGACAGGGGGCTTGACGGCTACACCTTC. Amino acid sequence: CASSIFDRGLDGYTF.

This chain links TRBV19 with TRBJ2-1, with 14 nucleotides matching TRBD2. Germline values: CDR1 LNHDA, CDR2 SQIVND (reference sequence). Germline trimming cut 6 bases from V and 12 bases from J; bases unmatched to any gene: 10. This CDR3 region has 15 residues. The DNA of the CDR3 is TGTGCCAGTAGCCTGGGACTAGCGGGGGACCCTGTGCAGTTCTTC. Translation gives CASSLGLAGDPVQFF.